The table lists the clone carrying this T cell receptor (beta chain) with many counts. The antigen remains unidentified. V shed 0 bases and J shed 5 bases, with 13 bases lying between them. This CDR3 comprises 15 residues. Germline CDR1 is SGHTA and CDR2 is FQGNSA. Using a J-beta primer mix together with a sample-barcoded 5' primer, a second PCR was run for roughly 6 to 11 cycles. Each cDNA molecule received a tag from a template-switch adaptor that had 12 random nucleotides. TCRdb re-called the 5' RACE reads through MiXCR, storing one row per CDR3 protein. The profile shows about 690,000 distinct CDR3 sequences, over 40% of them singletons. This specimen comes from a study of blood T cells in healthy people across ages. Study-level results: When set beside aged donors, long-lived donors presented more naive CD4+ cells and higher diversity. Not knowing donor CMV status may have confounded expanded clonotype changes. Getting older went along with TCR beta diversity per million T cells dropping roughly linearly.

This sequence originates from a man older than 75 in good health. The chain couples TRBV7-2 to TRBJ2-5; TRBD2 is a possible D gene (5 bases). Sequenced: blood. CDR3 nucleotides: TGTGCCAGCAGCTTAGCCGCTAGCCCCCAGGAGACCCAGTACTTC. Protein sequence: CASSLAASPQETQYF.